This T cell receptor beta chain was sequenced in a study of T cell repertoires in cytomegalovirus infection. Study overall: Through public TCR beta signatures, both CMV infection and matching HLA type were indicated.

This clonotype has only a few counts. Its antigen is not known. V lost 2 bases and J lost 4; bases outside the gene matches: 6. The CDR3 has 15 amino acids. Via MiXCR, TCRdb re-called the reads, giving one row per CDR3 protein. The repertoire has around 710,000 distinct CDR3 sequences, 25% to 30% of them found once; the top ten carry 10% to 15%. The study, taken as a whole, reports: HLA-C-restricted CMV clonotypes gave the most frequent clonotype in two of eight donors. Cumulative public TCR beta family frequency identified carriers of CMV plus the relevant HLA.

This chain connects TRBV12-3 or TRBV12-4 to TRBJ2-3; 7 bases are shared with TRBD1. The sample was cultured CD8+ T cells from PBMCs, taken from culture after CMV antigen stimulation. The clonotype comes from a human donor in good health (CMV status not recorded). Some clones in this sample may be carry-over from other donors' samples. The CDR3 here is CASSLNTGVPDTQYF. CDR3 DNA sequence: TGTGCCAGCAGTTTAAATACAGGGGTCCCAGATACGCAGTATTTT.